The 17 T cell receptor beta chains below all came from one sample that was sequenced in a study of graft-versus-host responses after intestinal transplantation. Graft samples were processed, releasing intraepithelial and lamina propria lymphocytes. The repertoire was sequenced with immunoSEQ multiplex PCR; TCRdb's copy has only in-frame clones and lacks some. The sample holds fewer than 10,000 clones, 78% seen once. The sample here was ileum tissue, taken about 530 days after intestinal transplant. These receptors were taken from a human patient who received an intestinal transplant, so some T cells may come from the graft donor.

V usage is TRBV5-4 and J usage is TRBJ1-1; D is undetermined. The germline gives CDR1 SGHNT, CDR2 YYREEE (reference sequence). V lost 2 bases and J 0 bases, leaving 2 bases between the germline ends. This CDR3 is built from 12 residues. The CDR3 region has the DNA TGTGCCAGCAGCTTTATGAACACTGAAGCTTTCTTT. As protein: CASSFMNTEAFF. The complete variable domain, with remaining parts taken from reference TRBV5-4 and TRBJ1-1, reads ETGVTQSPTHLIKTRGQQVTLRCSSQSGHNTVSWYQQALGQGPQFIFQYYREEENGRGNFPPRFSGLQFPNYSSELNVNALELDDSALYLCASSFMNTEAFFGQGTRLTVV.

CDR3 region: CASRTSGSYNEQFF. CDR3 DNA: TGTGCCAGCCGGACTAGCGGCTCCTACAATGAGCAGTTCTTC. The genes are TRBV2 and TRBJ2-1; 10 bases are shared with TRBD2. This CDR3 has 14 residues. The germline gives CDR1 SNHLY, CDR2 FYNNEI. With 8 bases clipped from V and 0 bases from J, the junction kept 1 base outside the gene matches.

The V and J genes are TRBV13 and TRBJ2-5; TRBD1 matches at 8 bases. Germline CDR1 and CDR2: PRHDT and FYEKMQ (reference sequence). V was clipped by 3 bases and J by 7 bases; unmatched bases: 10. There are 15 residues in the CDR3. The CDR3 region has the DNA TGTGCCAGCAGCTTCGCGGACAGGGCCGTAGGGACCCAGTACTTC. Residues: CASSFADRAVGTQYF.

The chain carries TRBV6-5 and TRBJ2-3; D is unclear. Trimming removed 6 bases at V and 2 bases at J, with 15 bases between. This CDR3 spans 15 amino acids. The germline V gene encodes CDR1 MNHEY and CDR2 SVGAGI. The CDR3 DNA sequence: TGTGCCAGCAGGAGGACGGAACCCTCCACAGATACGCAGTATTTT. Its protein product is CASRRTEPSTDTQYF.

This chain uses TRBV27 with TRBJ2-5; 10 bases match TRBD2. The J segment lost 0 bases and the V segment lost 3 bases, leaving 4 bases of the junction unmatched. Germline V gives CDR1 MNHEY, CDR2 SMNVEV (reference sequence). The CDR3 totals 16 residues. The CDR3 loop reads CASSFLAGENQETQYF. In DNA, the CDR3 is TGTGCCAGCAGTTTCCTAGCGGGGGAGAACCAAGAGACCCAGTACTTC.

This sequence joins TRBV28 and TRBJ2-7; D call uncertain. The CDR3 is 14 residues long. Germline V gene sequence: CDR1 MDHEN, CDR2 SYDVKM. V lost 8 bases and J 0 bases, leaving 14 bases between the germline ends. CDR3 bases: TGTGCCAGCTCCACTGGCGGTTACTCCTACGAGCAGTACTTC. This encodes CASSTGGYSYEQYF.

This clone was counted a few times. The V call is TRBV15, the J call TRBJ1-6; D possibly corresponds to TRBD1 (5 bases). Germline CDR1 reads LNHNV; CDR2 reads YYDKDF (reference sequence). The CDR3 spans 16 residues. V was pared by 3 bases and J by 9 bases, with 18 bases between. The CDR3 loop is CATSSSGAQRGSPLHF. CDR3 sequence (DNA): TGTGCCACCAGCAGCTCTGGGGCCCAACGTGGTTCACCCCTCCACTTT.

The V gene is TRBV6-1, the J gene TRBJ1-5; D gene unclear. Germline CDR1 MNHNS, CDR2 SASEGT. Trimming took off 5 bases at V and 3 bases at J, with 8 bases between the two ends. The CDR3 is 13 residues long. CDR3 bases: TGTGCCAGCAGTATTCAGCCCAATCAGCCCCAGCATTTT. Its translation: CASSIQPNQPQHF.

This chain joins TRBV5-1 and TRBJ2-5, with 8 bases identical to TRBD2. The CDR3 loop spans 15 amino acids. Trimming removed 1 base from V and 7 bases from J; junction bases left unmatched: 9. Germline CDR1 SGHRS, CDR2 YFSETQ. The CDR3 loop is CASSLISGTPGTQYF. CDR3 bases: TGCGCCAGCAGCTTGATTAGCGGGACCCCAGGGACCCAGTACTTC.

The chain joins TRBV7-2 to TRBJ1-1, with a weak D call TRBD1 (5 bases). V was pared by 1 base and J by 10 bases, with 13 bases between. The CDR3 sequence is 13 residues long. The germline V gene encodes CDR1 SGHTA and CDR2 FQGNSA. In nucleotides, the CDR3 is TGTGCCAGCAGCTTAGAGGAGGGGCGAAGAGCTTTCTTT. Amino acids: CASSLEEGRRAFF.

In nucleotides, the CDR3 is TGTGCCAGCGAAGGGAGCTCCTACAATGAGCAGTTCTTC. It yields the protein CASEGSSYNEQFF. V is TRBV19 and J is TRBJ2-1, with a possible D match to TRBD2 (5 bases). V was pared by 9 bases and J by 0 bases, with 9 bases between. This CDR3 has 13 amino acids. Germline V gene data show CDR1 as LNHDA and CDR2 as SQIVND (reference sequence).

The chain uses TRBV28 and TRBJ1-6; D is perhaps TRBD1 (5 bases). Trimming shortened V by 5 bases and J by 4 bases, and 15 bases separated the two germline ends. Per germline, CDR1 MDHEN and CDR2 SYDVKM. The CDR3 spans 16 residues. This CDR3 is CASSPPGPDYNSPLHF. The CDR3 bases are TGTGCCAGCAGTCCCCCAGGGCCAGATTATAATTCACCCCTCCACTTT.

This chain joins TRBV2 and TRBJ2-7; the D gene is possibly TRBD2 (6 bases). Germline-derived CDR1 and CDR2 are SNHLY and FYNNEI. Trimming pared 6 bases from V and 4 bases from J, leaving 7 bases between. CDR3 size: 11 residues. The CDR3: CASRGLYEQYF. The CDR3 DNA sequence: TGTGCCAGCAGGGGACTTTACGAGCAGTACTTC.

The chain recombines TRBV18 with TRBJ2-1; 10 bases agree with TRBD2. Germline CDR1 KGHSH, CDR2 LQKENI. Germline trimming cut 4 bases from V and 2 bases from J; bases unmatched to any gene: 2. This CDR3 region has 15 residues. The CDR3 loop reads CASSLGTSAYNEQFF. The DNA of the CDR3 is TGTGCCAGCTCACTGGGGACTAGCGCCTACAATGAGCAGTTCTTC.

This sequence joins TRBV28 and TRBJ2-3; D is possibly TRBD1 or TRBD2 (5 bases each). This CDR3 has 12 amino acids. The germline V gene has CDR1 MDHEN and CDR2 SYDVKM. The V gene lost 5 bases and the J gene lost 6 bases, with 9 bases spanning the gap. The CDR3 nucleotides are TGTGCCAGCAGTCCGGGACGGGATACGCAGTATTTT. Its translation is CASSPGRDTQYF.

This clone was seen once. The rearrangement links TRBV4-1 to TRBJ1-2; D gene unclear. The germline gives CDR1 MGHRA, CDR2 YSYEKL. Trimming took off 0 bases at V and 4 bases at J, with 12 bases between the two ends. The CDR3 consists of 15 residues. Here the CDR3 DNA reads TGCGCCAGCAGCCAAGAAGTATTGGGAGTCTATGGCTACACCTTC. Its protein is CASSQEVLGVYGYTF.

The rearrangement joins TRBV9 to TRBJ1-2; the D is unclear. Trimming took 0 bases from V and 1 from J, leaving 10 bases between them. CDR3 length: 15 residues. CDR1 is SGDLS and CDR2 is YYNGEE in the germline V gene. As DNA, the CDR3 is TGTGCCAGCAGCGTAGGCCAGAACCTTAACTATGGCTACACCTTC. It translates to CASSVGQNLNYGYTF. Full variable domain (remainder filled in from reference TRBV9 and TRBJ1-2): DSGVTQTPKHLITATGQRVTLRCSPRSGDLSVYWYQQSLDQGLQFLIQYYNGEERAKGNILERFSAQQFPDLHSELNLSSLELGDSALYFCASSVGQNLNYGYTFGSGTRLTVV.